Listed here are 32 T cell receptor beta chains from one sample, sequenced in a study of blood T cell repertoires in COVID-19. Assay: immunoSEQ multiplex PCR; the TCRdb copy retains only in-frame clones and omits some. The sample contains roughly 180,000 clones, 86% of which appear only once. Sequenced sample: peripheral blood. The source of these receptors is a man in his sixties or seventies with active or convalescent COVID-19.

The rearrangement joins TRBV18 to TRBJ2-3, with TRBD2 matching over 11 bases. The V gene's germline CDR1 is KGHSH and CDR2 LQKENI. This CDR3 contains 16 residues. V lost 3 bases and J lost 0; bases outside the gene matches: 2. The CDR3 DNA reads as TGTGCCAGCTCACCGACTAGCGGGACGAGCACAGATACGCAGTATTTT. Protein product: CASSPTSGTSTDTQYF.

The chain links TRBV5-1 to TRBJ2-1; 10 positions match TRBD2. Germline values: CDR1 SGHRS, CDR2 YFSETQ. This CDR3 spans 15 amino acids. The V gene end was trimmed by 4 bases and the J gene end by 2 bases; junction bases not matched to a gene: 3. The CDR3 DNA is TGCGCCAGCAGCCCAGGGACTAGCGCCTACAATGAGCAGTTCTTC. As protein: CASSPGTSAYNEQFF.

The table lists this clone with a few counts. V and J are TRBV13 and TRBJ1-2; D not resolved. Germline V gene sequence: CDR1 PRHDT, CDR2 FYEKMQ (reference sequence). The CDR3 runs to 16 residues. Trimming removed 0 bases from V and 4 bases from J, with 15 bases in between. CDR3 sequence reads: CASSLGARGRGYGYTF. For the CDR3, the DNA is TGTGCCAGCAGCTTAGGTGCCCGGGGAAGAGGCTATGGCTACACCTTC.

J is TRBJ1-4 and V is TRBV25-1, with a weak D call TRBD1 (6 bases). This CDR3 is built from 13 residues. Trimming stripped 5 bases from V and 6 bases from J, with 10 bases between. In germline, CDR1 is MGHDK, CDR2 SYGVNS. Written as DNA, the CDR3 is TGTGCCAGCAGTAGTCAGGGGCATGAAAAACTGTTTTTT. It yields the protein CASSSQGHEKLFF.

The J gene is TRBJ2-5, the V gene TRBV18; tentatively, D is TRBD1 (7 bases). The CDR3 extends over 14 amino acids. The germline V and J ends were trimmed by 0 bases and 5 bases, with 10 bases remaining between them. Germline lookup yields CDR1 KGHSH and CDR2 LQKENI. DNA for the CDR3: TGTGCCAGCTCACCACCGACAGGGAGGGAGACCCAGTACTTC. Protein: CASSPPTGRETQYF.

The chain employs TRBV27 and TRBJ2-1; TRBD1 agrees at 9 bases. V lost 2 bases and J lost 6; bases outside the gene matches: 2. The germline gives CDR1 MNHEY, CDR2 SMNVEV (reference sequence). CDR3 size: 14 residues. CDR3 in amino acids: CASSLRDRANEQFF. The DNA of the CDR3 is TGTGCCAGCAGTTTAAGGGACAGGGCCAATGAGCAGTTCTTC.

This chain connects TRBV3-1 (or the pseudogene TRBV3-2) to TRBJ1-2; D gene ambiguous. Germline V CDR1 and CDR2: LGHDT, YNNKEL (reference sequence). V dropped 1 base and J dropped 4 bases, with 10 bases sitting between them. CDR3 size: 14 residues. The CDR3 is CASSQALLTYGYTF. The CDR3 bases are TGTGCCAGCAGCCAAGCTTTACTAACCTATGGCTACACCTTC.

The chain employs TRBV25-1 and TRBJ1-2, with 7 bases fitting TRBD1. This CDR3 spans 15 amino acids. V was pared by 3 bases and J by 3 bases, with 7 bases of the junction left unmatched. The V gene's germline CDR1 is MGHDK and CDR2 SYGVNS. The CDR3 is CASSDPGGTDYGYTF. CDR3 nucleotide sequence: TGTGCCAGCAGTGACCCCGGTGGGACAGACTATGGCTACACCTTC.

The genes are TRBV7-2 and TRBJ1-4; D is unresolved. Germline-derived CDR1 and CDR2 are SGHTA and FQGNSA. The CDR3 has 14 residues. The V gene lost 3 bases and the J gene lost 5 bases, with 10 bases spanning the gap. The CDR3 sequence is CASSFQISNEKLFF. CDR3 bases: TGTGCCAGCAGCTTTCAGATCTCCAATGAAAAACTGTTTTTT.

The J gene is TRBJ1-1, the V gene TRBV6-2 or TRBV6-3; no clear D. Looked up from germline, CDR1 is MNHEY and CDR2 is SVGEGT. The V end lost 0 bases, the J end lost 10 bases, and 15 bases lay between the germline ends. This CDR3 is built from 14 residues. The CDR3 loop is CASSYSTSSSRAFF. As DNA, the CDR3 is TGTGCCAGCAGTTACTCGACAAGTTCTTCAAGAGCTTTCTTT.

The V call is TRBV6-6, the J call TRBJ1-2; the D gene is possibly TRBD1 (5 bases). The germline V and J ends were trimmed by 8 bases and 2 bases, with 12 bases remaining between them. This CDR3 is 13 amino acids long. Germline V lookup: CDR1 MNHNY, CDR2 SVGAGI (reference sequence). CDR3 sequence (DNA): TGTGCCAGCTCCCCGCGGGGGAACTATGGCTACACCTTC. Translating it yields CASSPRGNYGYTF.

J is TRBJ2-7 and V is TRBV5-1, with 7 bases that match TRBD1. The V gene's germline CDR1 is SGHRS and CDR2 YFSETQ. The CDR3 length is 14 residues. V gave up 2 bases and J gave up 4 bases; unmatched junction bases: 6. CDR3 sequence (DNA): TGCGCCAGCAGCTTTGACAGGGTGTCATACGAGCAGTACTTC. Protein sequence: CASSFDRVSYEQYF.

The V and J genes are TRBV7-2 and TRBJ2-5; 7 bases align to TRBD1. Germline V gene sequence: CDR1 SGHTA, CDR2 FQGNSA. The CDR3 covers 15 residues. J lost 2 bases, V lost 4 bases, and 7 bases had no gene match. The CDR3 region is CASSSSRGNQETQYF. CDR3 bases: TGTGCCAGCAGCTCAAGCAGGGGGAATCAAGAGACCCAGTACTTC.

The chain recombines TRBV28 with TRBJ1-6; tentative D call: TRBD1 (6 bases). The germline gives CDR1 MDHEN, CDR2 SYDVKM. This CDR3 has 15 amino acids. The V end was cut by 4 bases, the J end by 6 bases, with 13 bases between. In DNA, the CDR3 is TGTGCCAGCAGTTCCCTGACAGGAGGTAATTCACCCCTCCACTTT. As protein: CASSSLTGGNSPLHF. The full variable domain, completed using reference TRBV28 and TRBJ1-6, is DVKVTQSSRYLVKRTGEKVFLECVQDMDHENMFWYRQDPGLGLRLIYFSYDVKMKEKGDIPEGYSVSREKKERFSLILESASTNQTSMYLCASSSLTGGNSPLHFGNGTRLTVT.

This clone was detected once. This sample includes further DNA sequences coding for the same CDR3. The chain recombines TRBV27 with TRBJ1-5; D unresolved. Germline assignment: CDR1 MNHEY and CDR2 SMNVEV (reference sequence). Trimming left V 2 bases short and J 6 bases short, with 5 bases between. The length of the CDR3 is 12 residues. The CDR3 bases are TGTGCCAGCAGTTTACGGGGTCAGCCCCAGCATTTT. Translating it yields CASSLRGQPQHF.

The chain has TRBV5-4 and TRBJ1-1; no definite D call. Germline values: CDR1 SGHNT, CDR2 YYREEE (reference sequence). Deletions cut 6 bases from V and 2 bases from J, with 11 bases between. This CDR3 region has 13 residues. The CDR3 loop is CASTGPGNTEAFF. DNA for the CDR3: TGTGCCAGCACCGGTCCCGGTAACACTGAAGCTTTCTTT. Using reference TRBV5-4 and TRBJ1-1 for the parts outside the CDR3, the full variable domain is ETGVTQSPTHLIKTRGQQVTLRCSSQSGHNTVSWYQQALGQGPQFIFQYYREEENGRGNFPPRFSGLQFPNYSSELNVNALELDDSALYLCASTGPGNTEAFFGQGTRLTVV.

CDR3 protein: CASSYPGGQNQPQHF. Written as DNA, the CDR3 is TGTGCCAGCAGTTACCCCGGGGGGCAGAATCAGCCCCAGCATTTT. The V and J genes are TRBV6-2 or TRBV6-3 and TRBJ1-5; a weak D match, TRBD1 (6 bases). V gave up 2 bases and J gave up 4 bases, with 12 bases separating them. CDR1 is MNHEY and CDR2 is SVGEGT in the germline V gene. This CDR3 comprises 15 residues.

The gene calls are TRBV2 and TRBJ1-1; D gene ambiguous. The germline V and J ends were trimmed by 1 base and 4 bases, with 7 bases remaining between them. This CDR3 is built from 13 residues. In germline, CDR1 is SNHLY, CDR2 FYNNEI. The CDR3 DNA is TGTGCCAGCAGTGAAGAATCGAGCACTGAAGCTTTCTTT. Protein product: CASSEESSTEAFF. The entire variable domain, with the rest obtained from reference TRBV2 and TRBJ1-1, is as follows: EPEVTQTPSHQVTQMGQEVILRCVPISNHLYFYWYRQILGQKVEFLVSFYNNEISEKSEIFDDQFSVERPDGSNFTLKIRSTKLEDSAMYFCASSEESSTEAFFGQGTRLTVV.

The chain couples TRBV30 to TRBJ1-2, with D perhaps matching TRBD1 (5 bases). The V gene lost 7 bases and the J gene lost 7 bases, with 22 bases spanning the gap. Germline assignment: CDR1 GTSNPN and CDR2 SVGIG (reference sequence). The CDR3 sequence is 14 residues long. The CDR3 sequence is CASGAAAFVAGYTF. For the CDR3, the DNA is TGTGCCTCTGGGGCAGCCGCTTTCGTGGCTGGCTACACCTTC.

DNA of the CDR3: TGTGCCAGCAGCTTAGGGGGGGGAGTAGGCACTGAAGCTTTCTTT. Amino acid sequence: CASSLGGGVGTEAFF. The chain is built from TRBV7-8 and TRBJ1-1; D is possibly TRBD1 (5 bases). The CDR3 is 15 residues long. V was pared by 1 base and J by 4 bases, with 13 bases between. The germline V gene encodes CDR1 SGHVS and CDR2 FQNEAQ.

V gene TRBV7-2 combines with J gene TRBJ1-1; the D gene is possibly TRBD1 (5 bases). The CDR3 runs to 16 residues. CDR1 SGHTA and CDR2 FQGNSA come from the germline V gene. V lost 1 base to trimming and J lost 0 bases, with 12 bases between them. CDR3 DNA: TGTGCCAGCAGCTTAGGGGGGGGGAAGATGAACACTGAAGCTTTCTTT. This translates into CASSLGGGKMNTEAFF.

The chain links TRBV28 to TRBJ2-5; perhaps TRBD1 as D (5 bases). V was trimmed by 7 bases and J by 1 base, leaving 13 bases between them. CDR1 MDHEN and CDR2 SYDVKM come from the germline V gene. This CDR3 is built from 14 residues. The CDR3 bases are TGTGCCAGCATTGGGGCAGATTTCCAAGAGACCCAGTACTTC. Its protein is CASIGADFQETQYF. Full variable domain (missing parts from reference TRBV28 and TRBJ2-5): DVKVTQSSRYLVKRTGEKVFLECVQDMDHENMFWYRQDPGLGLRLIYFSYDVKMKEKGDIPEGYSVSREKKERFSLILESASTNQTSMYLCASIGADFQETQYFGPGTRLLVL.

CDR3 protein: CASSSRTGAGEQYF. The DNA of the CDR3 is TGTGCCAGCAGCTCCCGGACAGGGGCCGGCGAGCAGTACTTC. V usage is TRBV9 and J usage is TRBJ2-7; 9 positions agree with TRBD1. The germline V gene encodes CDR1 SGDLS and CDR2 YYNGEE. CDR3 length equals 14 residues. V trimming: 4 bases; J trimming: 6 bases; junction bases outside the gene matches: 8. The entire variable domain, with the rest obtained from reference TRBV9 and TRBJ2-7, is as follows: DSGVTQTPKHLITATGQRVTLRCSPRSGDLSVYWYQQSLDQGLQFLIQYYNGEERAKGNILERFSAQQFPDLHSELNLSSLELGDSALYFCASSSRTGAGEQYFGPGTRLTVT.

The chain has TRBV29-1 and TRBJ1-2; D unresolved. Germline CDR1 SQVTM, CDR2 ANQGSEA. Trimming pared 5 bases from V and 5 bases from J, leaving 9 bases between. The CDR3 extends over 11 amino acids. The CDR3 here is CSVLSGYGYTF. CDR3 DNA: TGCAGCGTTCTATCGGGGTATGGCTACACCTTC.

This clone has only a few counts. The rearrangement joins TRBV10-2 to TRBJ2-2; 7 nucleotides align to TRBD2. V gave up 3 bases and J gave up 5 bases; unmatched junction bases: 12. The CDR3 runs to 17 residues. CDR1 and CDR2 (germline): WSHSY, SAAADI. The CDR3 DNA follows: TGCGCCAGCAGTGAACATCGAAACCGGGAGGCTACCGGGGAGCTGTTTTTT. Its protein product is CASSEHRNREATGELFF.

The chain links TRBV7-9 to TRBJ1-1, with unresolved D. Germline values: CDR1 SEHNR, CDR2 FQNEAQ (reference sequence). The CDR3 is 15 amino acids. V dropped 0 bases and J dropped 0 bases, with 8 bases sitting between them. This chain's CDR3 is CASSLAKRLNTEAFF. The CDR3 nucleotides are TGTGCCAGCAGCTTAGCGAAGCGGTTGAACACTGAAGCTTTCTTT.

This rearrangement joins TRBV5-8 to TRBJ1-5, with 10 bases identical to TRBD1. Germline V CDR1 and CDR2: SGHTS, YDEGEE. Trimming removed 2 bases from V and 1 base from J; junction bases left unmatched: 15. CDR3 size: 20 residues. The DNA for the CDR3 is TGTGCCAGCAGCTTAATCCTCGGGACAGGGGCGTCATTAAGCAATCAGCCCCAGCATTTT. Protein: CASSLILGTGASLSNQPQHF.

This clone was observed a few times. The chain uses TRBV6-2 or TRBV6-3 and TRBJ2-6, with 10 nucleotides matching TRBD1. V lost 5 bases and J lost 2; bases outside the gene matches: 6. This CDR3 has 17 amino acids. CDR1 is MNHEY and CDR2 is SVGEGT in the germline V gene. CDR3 sequence: CASSTGTGAPGANVLTF. The CDR3 DNA sequence: TGTGCCAGCAGTACCGGGACAGGGGCCCCTGGGGCCAACGTCCTGACTTTC.

V and J are TRBV7-9 and TRBJ2-5; the D gene is possibly TRBD2 (6 bases). The CDR3 length is 15 residues. V was clipped by 2 bases and J by 4 bases, with 14 bases between them. The V gene's germline CDR1 is SEHNR and CDR2 FQNEAQ (reference sequence). The CDR3: CASSLRRREGETQYF. CDR3 DNA: TGTGCCAGCAGCTTACGTAGGCGGGAAGGAGAGACCCAGTACTTC.

This clone showed up just a few times. The chain employs TRBV7-2 and TRBJ1-1; TRBD1 matches at 8 bases. The CDR3 is 16 residues long. V lost 5 bases and J lost 0; bases outside the gene matches: 8. CDR1 and CDR2 from the germline V gene are SGHTA and FQGNSA. CDR3 in DNA: TGTGCCAGCAGCCCGCCGGGACAGGCCCTGAACACTGAAGCTTTCTTT. It translates to CASSPPGQALNTEAFF.

The V and J genes are TRBV19 and TRBJ1-2; 9 nucleotides line up with TRBD1. V was pared by 4 bases and J by 4 bases, with 4 bases of the junction left unmatched. The CDR3 contains 14 residues. The germline V gene has CDR1 LNHDA and CDR2 SQIVND (reference sequence). For the CDR3, the DNA is TGTGCCAGTAGTAAAGGACAGGGGACCTATGGCTACACCTTC. Its protein product is CASSKGQGTYGYTF.

This clone was observed a few times. CDR3 protein: CASTLDYSNQPQHF. As DNA, the CDR3 is TGTGCCAGCACATTAGACTATAGCAATCAGCCCCAGCATTTT. The chain joins TRBV2 to TRBJ1-5; D not certain. Deletions cut 7 bases from V and 0 bases from J, with 10 bases between. Germline CDR1 reads SNHLY; CDR2 reads FYNNEI. The CDR3 is made up of 14 amino acids.